Below, 2 T cell receptor beta chains from the same sample are listed, as sequenced in a study of blood T cell repertoires in COVID-19. Assay used: immunoSEQ multiplex PCR; TCRdb lists only in-frame clones, some missing. The sample lists about 61,000 clones, approximately 87% seen once, with roughly 4% in the top ten. Input material: peripheral blood. The source of these receptors is a human donor in a cohort sampled during active COVID-19.

The V and J genes are TRBV11-2 and TRBJ1-1; TRBD1 might be the D (5 bases). Germline-derived CDR1 and CDR2 are SGHAT and FQNNGV. Trimming cost V 2 bases and J 1 base, with 14 bases left between them. This CDR3 is 16 amino acids long. In nucleotides, the CDR3 is TGTGCCAGCAGCTTACTCCTTGGCGGGGGGAACACTGAAGCTTTCTTT. Its protein product is CASSLLLGGGNTEAFF.

V and J are TRBV4-1 and TRBJ2-7, with a weak D call TRBD1 (6 bases). Deletions cut 1 base from V and 3 bases from J, with 13 bases between. The CDR3 extends over 15 amino acids. CDR1 MGHRA and CDR2 YSYEKL come from the germline V gene. Here the CDR3 DNA reads TGCGCCAGCAGCCAAGCGCAGGGGCTCAACTACGAGCAGTACTTC. Translation: CASSQAQGLNYEQYF.